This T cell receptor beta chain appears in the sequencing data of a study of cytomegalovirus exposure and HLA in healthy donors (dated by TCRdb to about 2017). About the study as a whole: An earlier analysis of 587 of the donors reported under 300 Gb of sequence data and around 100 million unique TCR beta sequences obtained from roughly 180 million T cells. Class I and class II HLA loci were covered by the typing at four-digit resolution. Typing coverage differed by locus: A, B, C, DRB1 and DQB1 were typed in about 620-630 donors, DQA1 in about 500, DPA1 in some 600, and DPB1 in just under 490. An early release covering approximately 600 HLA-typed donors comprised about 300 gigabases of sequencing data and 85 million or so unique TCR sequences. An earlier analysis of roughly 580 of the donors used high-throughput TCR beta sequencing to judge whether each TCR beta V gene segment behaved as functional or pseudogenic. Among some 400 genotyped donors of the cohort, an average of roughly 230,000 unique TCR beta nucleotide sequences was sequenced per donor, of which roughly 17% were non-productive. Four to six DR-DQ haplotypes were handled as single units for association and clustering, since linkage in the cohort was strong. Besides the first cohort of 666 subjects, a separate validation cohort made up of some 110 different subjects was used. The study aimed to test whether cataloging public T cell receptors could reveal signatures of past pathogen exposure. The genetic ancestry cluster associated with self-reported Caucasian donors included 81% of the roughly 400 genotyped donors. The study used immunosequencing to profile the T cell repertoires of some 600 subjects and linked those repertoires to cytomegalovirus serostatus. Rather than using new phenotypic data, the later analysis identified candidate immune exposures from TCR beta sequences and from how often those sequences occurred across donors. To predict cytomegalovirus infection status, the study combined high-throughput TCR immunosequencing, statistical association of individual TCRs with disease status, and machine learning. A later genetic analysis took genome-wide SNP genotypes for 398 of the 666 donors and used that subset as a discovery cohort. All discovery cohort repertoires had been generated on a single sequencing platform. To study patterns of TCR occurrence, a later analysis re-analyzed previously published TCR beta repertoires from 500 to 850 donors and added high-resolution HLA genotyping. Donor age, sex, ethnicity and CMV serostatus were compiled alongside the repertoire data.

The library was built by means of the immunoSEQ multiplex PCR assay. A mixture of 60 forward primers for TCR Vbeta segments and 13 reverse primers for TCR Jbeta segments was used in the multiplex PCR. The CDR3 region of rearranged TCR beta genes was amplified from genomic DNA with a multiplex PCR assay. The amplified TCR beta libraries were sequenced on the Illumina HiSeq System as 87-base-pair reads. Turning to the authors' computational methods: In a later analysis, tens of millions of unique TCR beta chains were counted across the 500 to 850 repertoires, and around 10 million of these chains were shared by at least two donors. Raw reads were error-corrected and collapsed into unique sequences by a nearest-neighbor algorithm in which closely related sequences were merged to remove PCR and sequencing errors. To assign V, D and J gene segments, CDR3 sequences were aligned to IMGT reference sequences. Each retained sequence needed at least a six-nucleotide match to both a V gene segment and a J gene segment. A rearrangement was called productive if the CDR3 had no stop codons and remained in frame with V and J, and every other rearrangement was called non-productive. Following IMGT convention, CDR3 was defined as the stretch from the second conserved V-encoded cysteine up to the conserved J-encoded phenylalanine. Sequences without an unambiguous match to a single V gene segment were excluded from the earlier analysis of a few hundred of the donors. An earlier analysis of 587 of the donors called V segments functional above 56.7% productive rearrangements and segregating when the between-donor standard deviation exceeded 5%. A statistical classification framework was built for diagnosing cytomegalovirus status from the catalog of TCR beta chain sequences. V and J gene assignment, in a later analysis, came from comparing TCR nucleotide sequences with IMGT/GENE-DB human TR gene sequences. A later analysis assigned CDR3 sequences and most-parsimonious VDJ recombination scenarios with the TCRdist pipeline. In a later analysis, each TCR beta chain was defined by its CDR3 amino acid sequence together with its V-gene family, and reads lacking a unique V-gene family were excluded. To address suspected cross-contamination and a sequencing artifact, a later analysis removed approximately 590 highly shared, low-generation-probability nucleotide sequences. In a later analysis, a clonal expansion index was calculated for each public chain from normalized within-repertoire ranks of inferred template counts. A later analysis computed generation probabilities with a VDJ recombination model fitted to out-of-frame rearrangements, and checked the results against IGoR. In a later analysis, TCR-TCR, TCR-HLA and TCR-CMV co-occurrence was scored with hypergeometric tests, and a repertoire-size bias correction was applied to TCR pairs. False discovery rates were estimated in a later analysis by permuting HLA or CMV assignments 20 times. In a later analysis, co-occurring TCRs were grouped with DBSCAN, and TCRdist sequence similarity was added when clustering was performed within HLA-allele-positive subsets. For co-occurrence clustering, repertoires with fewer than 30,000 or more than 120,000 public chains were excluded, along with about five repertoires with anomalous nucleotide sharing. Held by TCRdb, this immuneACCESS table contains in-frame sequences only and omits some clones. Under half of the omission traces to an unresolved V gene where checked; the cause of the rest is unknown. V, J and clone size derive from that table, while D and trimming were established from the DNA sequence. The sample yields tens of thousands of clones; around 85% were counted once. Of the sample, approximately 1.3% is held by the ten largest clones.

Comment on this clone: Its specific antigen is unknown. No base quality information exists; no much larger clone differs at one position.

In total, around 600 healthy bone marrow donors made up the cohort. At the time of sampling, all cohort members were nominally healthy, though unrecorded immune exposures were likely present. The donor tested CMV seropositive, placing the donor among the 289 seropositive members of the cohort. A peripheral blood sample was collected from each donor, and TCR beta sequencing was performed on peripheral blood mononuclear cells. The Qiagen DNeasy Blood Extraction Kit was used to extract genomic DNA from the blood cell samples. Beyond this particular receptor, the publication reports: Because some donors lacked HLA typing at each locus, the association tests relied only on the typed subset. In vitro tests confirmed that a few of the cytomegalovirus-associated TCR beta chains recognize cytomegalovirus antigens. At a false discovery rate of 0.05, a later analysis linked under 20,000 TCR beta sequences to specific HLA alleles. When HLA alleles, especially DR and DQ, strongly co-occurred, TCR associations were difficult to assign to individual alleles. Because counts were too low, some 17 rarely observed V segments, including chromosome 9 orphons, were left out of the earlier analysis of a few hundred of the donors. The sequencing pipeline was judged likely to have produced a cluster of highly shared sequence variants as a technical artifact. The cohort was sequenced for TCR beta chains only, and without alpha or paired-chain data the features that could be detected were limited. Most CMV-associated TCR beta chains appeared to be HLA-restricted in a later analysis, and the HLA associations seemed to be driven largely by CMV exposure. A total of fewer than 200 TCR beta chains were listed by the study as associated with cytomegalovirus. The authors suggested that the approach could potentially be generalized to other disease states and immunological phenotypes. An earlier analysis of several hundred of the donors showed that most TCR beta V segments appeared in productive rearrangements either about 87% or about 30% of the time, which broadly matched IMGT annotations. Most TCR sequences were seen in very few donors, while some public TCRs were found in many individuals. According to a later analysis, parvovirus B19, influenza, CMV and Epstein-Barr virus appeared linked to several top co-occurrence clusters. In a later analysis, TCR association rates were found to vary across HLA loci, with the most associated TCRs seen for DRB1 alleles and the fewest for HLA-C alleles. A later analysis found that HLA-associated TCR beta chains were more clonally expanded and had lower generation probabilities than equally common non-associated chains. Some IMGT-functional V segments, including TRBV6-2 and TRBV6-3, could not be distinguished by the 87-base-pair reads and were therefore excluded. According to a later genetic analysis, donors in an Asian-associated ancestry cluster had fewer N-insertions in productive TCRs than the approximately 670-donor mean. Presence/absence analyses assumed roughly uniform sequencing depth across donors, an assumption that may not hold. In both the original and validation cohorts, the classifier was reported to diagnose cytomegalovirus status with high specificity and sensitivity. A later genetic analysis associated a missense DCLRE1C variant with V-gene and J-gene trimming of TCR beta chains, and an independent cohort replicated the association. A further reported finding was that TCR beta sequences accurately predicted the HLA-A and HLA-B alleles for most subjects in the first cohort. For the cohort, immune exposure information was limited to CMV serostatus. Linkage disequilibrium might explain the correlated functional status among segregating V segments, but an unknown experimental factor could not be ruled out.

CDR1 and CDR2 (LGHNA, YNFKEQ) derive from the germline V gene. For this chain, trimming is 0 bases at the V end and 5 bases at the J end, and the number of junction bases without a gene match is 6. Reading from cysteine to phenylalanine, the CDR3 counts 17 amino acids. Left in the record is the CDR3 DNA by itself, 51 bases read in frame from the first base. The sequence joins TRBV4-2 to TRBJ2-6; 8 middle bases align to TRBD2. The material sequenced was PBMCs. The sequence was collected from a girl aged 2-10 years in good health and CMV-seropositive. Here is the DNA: TGTGCCAGCAGCCAAGATCCGGGGGGGGCAAGGGCCAACGTCCTGACTTTC. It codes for CASSQDPGGARANVLTF.